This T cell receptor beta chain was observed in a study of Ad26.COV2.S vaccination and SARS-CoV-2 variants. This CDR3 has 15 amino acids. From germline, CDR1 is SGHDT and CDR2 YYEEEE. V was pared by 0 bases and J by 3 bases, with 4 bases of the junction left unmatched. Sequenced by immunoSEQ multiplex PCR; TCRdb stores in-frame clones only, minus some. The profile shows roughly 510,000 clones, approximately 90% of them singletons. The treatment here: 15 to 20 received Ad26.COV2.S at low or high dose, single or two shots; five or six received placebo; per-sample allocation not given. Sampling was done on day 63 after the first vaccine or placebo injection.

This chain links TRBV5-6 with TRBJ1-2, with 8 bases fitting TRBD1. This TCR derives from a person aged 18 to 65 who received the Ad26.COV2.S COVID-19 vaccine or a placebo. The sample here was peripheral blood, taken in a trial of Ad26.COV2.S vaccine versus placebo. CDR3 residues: CASSLEVTGDYGYTF. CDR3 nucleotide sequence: TGTGCCAGCAGCTTGGAAGTGACAGGGGACTATGGCTACACCTTC.